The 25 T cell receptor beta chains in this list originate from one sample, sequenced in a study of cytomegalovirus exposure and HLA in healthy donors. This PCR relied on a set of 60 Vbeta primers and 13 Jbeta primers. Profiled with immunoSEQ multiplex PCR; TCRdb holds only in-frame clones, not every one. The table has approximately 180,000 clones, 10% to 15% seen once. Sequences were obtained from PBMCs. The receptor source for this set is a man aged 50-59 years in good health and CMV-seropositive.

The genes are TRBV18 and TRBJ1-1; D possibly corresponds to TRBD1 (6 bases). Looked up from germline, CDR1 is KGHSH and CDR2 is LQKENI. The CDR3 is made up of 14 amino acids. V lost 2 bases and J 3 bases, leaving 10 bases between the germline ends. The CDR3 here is CASSPSQGHTEAFF. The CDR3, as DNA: TGTGCCAGCTCACCAAGTCAGGGGCACACTGAAGCTTTCTTT.

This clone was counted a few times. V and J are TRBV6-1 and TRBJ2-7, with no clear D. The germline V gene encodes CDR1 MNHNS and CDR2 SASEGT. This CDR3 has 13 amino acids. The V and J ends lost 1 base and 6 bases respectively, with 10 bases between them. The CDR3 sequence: CASSEGVWAEQYV. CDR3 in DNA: TGTGCCAGCAGTGAAGGGGTTTGGGCCGAGCAGTACGTC.

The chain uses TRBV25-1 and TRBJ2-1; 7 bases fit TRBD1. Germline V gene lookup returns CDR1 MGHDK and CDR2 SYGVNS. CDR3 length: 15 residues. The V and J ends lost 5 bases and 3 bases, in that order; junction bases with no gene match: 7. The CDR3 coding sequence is TGTGCCAGCAGTCCTCGGGACAGCGTCTACAATGAGCAGTTCTTC. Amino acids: CASSPRDSVYNEQFF. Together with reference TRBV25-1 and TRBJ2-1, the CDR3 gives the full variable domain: EADIYQTPRYLVIGTGKKITLECSQTMGHDKMYWYQQDPGMELHLIHYSYGVNSTEKGDLSSESTVSRIRTEHFPLTLESARPSHTSQYLCASSPRDSVYNEQFFGPGTRLTVL.

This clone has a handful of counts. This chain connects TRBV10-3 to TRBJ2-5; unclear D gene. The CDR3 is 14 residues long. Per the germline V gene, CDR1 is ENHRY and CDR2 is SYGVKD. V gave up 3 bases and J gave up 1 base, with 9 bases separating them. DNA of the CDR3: TGTGCCATCAGTGATGCTAGAAGCCAAGAGACCCAGTACTTC. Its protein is CAISDARSQETQYF.

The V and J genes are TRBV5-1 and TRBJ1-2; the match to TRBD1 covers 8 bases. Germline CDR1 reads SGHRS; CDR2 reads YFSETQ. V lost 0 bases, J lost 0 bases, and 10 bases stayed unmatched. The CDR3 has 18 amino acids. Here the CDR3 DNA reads TGCGCCAGCAGCTTGGTAGCTGGACAGGGATCGACTAACTATGGCTACACCTTC. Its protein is CASSLVAGQGSTNYGYTF. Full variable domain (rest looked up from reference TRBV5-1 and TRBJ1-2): KAGVTQTPRYLIKTRGQQVTLSCSPISGHRSVSWYQQTPGQGLQFLFEYFSETQRNKGNFPGRFSGRQFSNSRSEMNVSTLELGDSALYLCASSLVAGQGSTNYGYTFGSGTRLTVV.

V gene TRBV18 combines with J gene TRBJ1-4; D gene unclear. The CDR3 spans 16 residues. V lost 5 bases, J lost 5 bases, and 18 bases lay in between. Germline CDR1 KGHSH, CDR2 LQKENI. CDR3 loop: CASSSGRRDSNEKLFF. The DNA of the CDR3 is TGTGCCAGCTCATCGGGGAGAAGGGATTCAAATGAAAAACTGTTTTTT.

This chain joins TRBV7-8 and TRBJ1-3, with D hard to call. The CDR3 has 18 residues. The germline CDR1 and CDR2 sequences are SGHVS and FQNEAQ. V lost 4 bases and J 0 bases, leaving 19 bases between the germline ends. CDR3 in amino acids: CASSYNPPQDYSGNTIYF. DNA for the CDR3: TGTGCCAGCAGCTATAACCCCCCTCAGGATTACTCTGGAAACACCATATATTTT.

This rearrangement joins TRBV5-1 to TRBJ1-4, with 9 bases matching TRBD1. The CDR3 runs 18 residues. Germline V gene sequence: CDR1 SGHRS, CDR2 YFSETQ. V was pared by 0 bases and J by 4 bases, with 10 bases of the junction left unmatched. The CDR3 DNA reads TGCGCCAGCAGCTTGGGAACAGGGGGCCCGATGCGTAATGAAAAACTGTTTTTT. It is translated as CASSLGTGGPMRNEKLFF.

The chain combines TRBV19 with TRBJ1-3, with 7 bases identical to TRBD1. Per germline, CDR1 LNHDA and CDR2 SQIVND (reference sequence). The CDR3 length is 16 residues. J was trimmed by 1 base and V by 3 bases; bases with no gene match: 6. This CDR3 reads CASSMEPTGSGNTIYF. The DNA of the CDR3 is TGTGCCAGTAGTATGGAACCGACAGGGTCTGGAAACACCATATATTTT.

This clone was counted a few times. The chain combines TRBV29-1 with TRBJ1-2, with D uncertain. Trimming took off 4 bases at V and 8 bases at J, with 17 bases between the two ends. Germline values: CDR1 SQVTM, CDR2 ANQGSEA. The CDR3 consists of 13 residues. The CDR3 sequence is CSVGGSYNPGYTF. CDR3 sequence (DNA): TGCAGCGTTGGAGGCTCATACAATCCCGGCTACACCTTC. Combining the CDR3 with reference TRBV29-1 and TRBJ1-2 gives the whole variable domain SAVISQKPSRDICQRGTSLTIQCQVDSQVTMMFWYRQQPGQSLTLIATANQGSEATYESGFVIDKFPISRPNLTFSTLTVSNMSPEDSSIYLCSVGGSYNPGYTFGSGTRLTVV.

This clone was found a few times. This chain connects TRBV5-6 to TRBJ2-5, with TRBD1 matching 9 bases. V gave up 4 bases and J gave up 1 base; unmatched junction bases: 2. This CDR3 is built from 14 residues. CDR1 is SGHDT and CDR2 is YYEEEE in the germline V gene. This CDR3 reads CASSPQGAQETQYF. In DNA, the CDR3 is TGTGCCAGCAGCCCACAGGGGGCCCAAGAGACCCAGTACTTC.

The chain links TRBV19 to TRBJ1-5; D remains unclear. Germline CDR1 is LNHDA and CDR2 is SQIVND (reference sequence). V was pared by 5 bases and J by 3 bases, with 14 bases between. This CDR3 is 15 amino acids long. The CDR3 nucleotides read TGTGCCAGTAGTCGAACGGGAGTCTACAATCAGCCCCAGCATTTT. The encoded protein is CASSRTGVYNQPQHF.

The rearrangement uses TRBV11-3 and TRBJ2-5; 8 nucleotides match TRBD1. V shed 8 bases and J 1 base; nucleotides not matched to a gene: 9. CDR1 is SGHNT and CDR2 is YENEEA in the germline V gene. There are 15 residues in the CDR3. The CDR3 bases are TGTGCCAGCCACGGGGGACAGGTGTTCCAAGAGACCCAGTACTTC. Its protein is CASHGGQVFQETQYF.

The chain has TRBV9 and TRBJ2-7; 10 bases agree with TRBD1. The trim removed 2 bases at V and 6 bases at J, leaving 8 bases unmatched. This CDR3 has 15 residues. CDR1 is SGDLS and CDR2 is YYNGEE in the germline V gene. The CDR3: CASSVPGQGTSEQYF. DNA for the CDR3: TGTGCCAGCAGCGTCCCGGGACAGGGGACGAGCGAGCAGTACTTC.

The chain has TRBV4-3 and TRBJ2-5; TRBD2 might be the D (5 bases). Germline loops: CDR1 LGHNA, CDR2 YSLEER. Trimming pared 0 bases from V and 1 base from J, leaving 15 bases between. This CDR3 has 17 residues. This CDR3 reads CASSQEFRGLPQETQYF. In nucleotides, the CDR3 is TGCGCCAGCAGCCAAGAGTTTAGAGGGCTACCCCAAGAGACCCAGTACTTC.

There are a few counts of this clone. CDR3 region: CASIQPGDDGYTF. CDR3 sequence (DNA): TGTGCCAGCATCCAACCAGGGGACGATGGCTACACCTTC. This chain joins TRBV28 and TRBJ1-2; D is possibly TRBD1 (6 bases). V was trimmed by 7 bases and J by 6 bases, leaving 15 bases between them. CDR1 is MDHEN and CDR2 is SYDVKM in the germline V gene. The CDR3 extends over 13 amino acids.

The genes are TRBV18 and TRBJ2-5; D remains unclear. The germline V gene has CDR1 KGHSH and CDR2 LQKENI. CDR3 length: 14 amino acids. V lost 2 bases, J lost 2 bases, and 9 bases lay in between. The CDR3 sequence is CASSPDTSQETQYF. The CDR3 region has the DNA TGTGCCAGCTCACCAGATACTTCACAAGAGACCCAGTACTTC.

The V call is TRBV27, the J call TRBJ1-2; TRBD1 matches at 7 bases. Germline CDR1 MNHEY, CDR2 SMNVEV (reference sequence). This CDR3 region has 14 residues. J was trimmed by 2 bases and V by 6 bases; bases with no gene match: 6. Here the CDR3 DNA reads TGTGCCAGCAGCCCTGACAGGGCCAACTATGGCTACACCTTC. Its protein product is CASSPDRANYGYTF.

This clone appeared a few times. The DNA for the CDR3 is TGTGCCAGCAGCTTAGGACAGGGTACTGAAAAACTGTTTTTT. It is translated as CASSLGQGTEKLFF. This chain connects TRBV7-9 to TRBJ1-4; 7 bases map to TRBD1. Per germline, CDR1 SEHNR and CDR2 FQNEAQ (reference sequence). With V trimmed by 1 base and J by 7 bases, 3 bases remained unmatched. The CDR3 length is 14 residues.

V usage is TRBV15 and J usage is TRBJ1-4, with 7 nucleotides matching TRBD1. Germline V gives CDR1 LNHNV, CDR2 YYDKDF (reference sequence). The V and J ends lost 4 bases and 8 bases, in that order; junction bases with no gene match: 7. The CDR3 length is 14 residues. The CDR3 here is CATSTGAGGEKLFF. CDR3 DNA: TGTGCCACCAGCACTGGGGCAGGGGGGGAAAAACTGTTTTTT.

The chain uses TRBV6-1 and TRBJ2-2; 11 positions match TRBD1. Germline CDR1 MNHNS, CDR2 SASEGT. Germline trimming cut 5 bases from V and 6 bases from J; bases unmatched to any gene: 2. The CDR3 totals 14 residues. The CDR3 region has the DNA TGTGCCAGCAGTTGGGACAGGGGGGCCGGGGAGCTGTTTTTT. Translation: CASSWDRGAGELFF.

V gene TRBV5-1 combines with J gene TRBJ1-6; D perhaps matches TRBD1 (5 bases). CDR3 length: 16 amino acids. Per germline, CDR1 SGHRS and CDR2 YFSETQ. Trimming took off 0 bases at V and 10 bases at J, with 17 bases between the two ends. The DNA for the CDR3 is TGCGCCAGCAGCTTGGGTGGGTCTTCTAGGGGATCACCCCTCCACTTT. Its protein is CASSLGGSSRGSPLHF. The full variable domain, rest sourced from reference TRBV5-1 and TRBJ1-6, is KAGVTQTPRYLIKTRGQQVTLSCSPISGHRSVSWYQQTPGQGLQFLFEYFSETQRNKGNFPGRFSGRQFSNSRSEMNVSTLELGDSALYLCASSLGGSSRGSPLHFGNGTRLTVT.

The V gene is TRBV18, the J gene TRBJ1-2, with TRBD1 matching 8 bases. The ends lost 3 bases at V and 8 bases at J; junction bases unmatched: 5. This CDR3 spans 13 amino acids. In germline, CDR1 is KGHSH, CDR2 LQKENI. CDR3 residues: CASSPKDREGYTF. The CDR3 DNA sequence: TGTGCCAGCTCACCTAAGGACAGGGAAGGCTACACCTTC.

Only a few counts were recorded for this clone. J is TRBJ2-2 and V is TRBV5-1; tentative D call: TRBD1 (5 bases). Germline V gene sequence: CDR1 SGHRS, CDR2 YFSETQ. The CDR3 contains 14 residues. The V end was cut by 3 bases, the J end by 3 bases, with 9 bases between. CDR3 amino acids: CASSWGTYTGELFF. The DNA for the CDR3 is TGCGCCAGCAGCTGGGGCACGTACACCGGGGAGCTGTTTTTT.

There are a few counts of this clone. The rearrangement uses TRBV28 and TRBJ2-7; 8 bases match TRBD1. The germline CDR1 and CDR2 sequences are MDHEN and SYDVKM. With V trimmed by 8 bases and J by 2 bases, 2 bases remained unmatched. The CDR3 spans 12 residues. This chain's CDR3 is CASEDRAYEQYF. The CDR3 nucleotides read TGTGCCAGCGAGGACAGGGCCTACGAGCAGTACTTC.